The 22 T cell receptor beta chains in this list originate from one sample, sequenced in a study of naive and memory T cell subsets. The beta constant-region primer was an equimolar mix of two oligonucleotides covering TRBC1 and TRBC2. TCRdb re-derived calls from the UMI-ligation and nested PCR reads in MiXCR, one entry per CDR3 protein. This sample has 84,000 or so distinct CDR3 sequences; 7% to 7.5% occur once, and the top ten carry over 1.5%. The sample consisted of central memory CD4+ T cells from blood. The receptors shown here come from a human donor in good health.

The chain links TRBV6-2 or TRBV6-3 to TRBJ2-1; a weak D match, TRBD1 (6 bases). The CDR3 is made up of 13 amino acids. CDR1 and CDR2 (germline): MNHEY, SVGEGT. With 7 bases removed from V and 8 bases from J, the gap between germline ends came to 15 bases. The CDR3 region is CASKGQGYDEQFF. The CDR3, as DNA: TGTGCCAGCAAGGGCCAGGGGTATGATGAGCAGTTCTTC.

In its sample, this clonotype was seen many times. The chain is built from TRBV12-3 or TRBV12-4 and TRBJ1-2; D is perhaps TRBD1 (5 bases). V lost 6 bases and J lost 5, with 13 bases in between. The CDR3 runs to 13 residues. CDR3: CASSPGRIYGYTF. In nucleotides, the CDR3 is TGTGCCAGCAGCCCGGGACGAATTTATGGCTACACCTTC.

This clonotype has more than one count but fewer than ten. The chain joins TRBV7-2 to TRBJ2-2, with D unresolved. CDR1 and CDR2 from the germline V gene are SGHTA and FQGNSA. V was shortened by 5 bases and J by 7 bases, with 11 bases between the two germline ends. The CDR3 has 13 amino acids. CDR3 sequence (DNA): TGTGCCAGCAGCCCCCCTGGTGGCGGGGAGCTGTTTTTT. It specifies CASSPPGGGELFF. The variable domain in full, completed from reference TRBV7-2 and TRBJ2-2, reads GAGVSQSPSNKVTEKGKDVELRCDPISGHTALYWYRQSLGQGLEFLIYFQGNSAPDKSGLPSDRFSAERTGGSVSTLTIQRTQQEDSAVYLCASSPPGGGELFFGEGSRLTVL.

This clonotype was recorded at least ten times. The rearrangement links TRBV6-5 to TRBJ1-1; TRBD1 matches 10 bases. The CDR3 covers 17 residues. The trim removed 2 bases at V and 4 bases at J, leaving 10 bases unmatched. Germline values: CDR1 MNHEY, CDR2 SVGAGI. The CDR3, as DNA: TGTGCCAGCAGTTACGCGGACAGGGGGTTCCCCTTCACTGAAGCTTTCTTT. Protein product: CASSYADRGFPFTEAFF.

The V gene is TRBV28, the J gene TRBJ1-5; D is ambiguous. The germline V gene has CDR1 MDHEN and CDR2 SYDVKM. The CDR3 runs to 15 residues. The ends were cut back, 5 bases at V and 2 bases at J, with 13 bases in the middle. CDR3 loop: CASSLMSSRNQPQHF. CDR3 coding DNA: TGTGCCAGCAGTCTGATGTCTTCTCGCAATCAGCCCCAGCATTTT.

In this sample, this clonotype turned up a few times. The V and J genes are TRBV5-1 and TRBJ1-4, with D unresolved. V shed 4 bases and J shed 4 bases, with 14 bases lying between them. CDR3 size: 15 residues. The germline V gene has CDR1 SGHRS and CDR2 YFSETQ. Here the CDR3 reads CASSVSLPVNEKLFF. The CDR3 DNA reads as TGCGCCAGCAGCGTGAGCCTGCCTGTTAATGAAAAACTGTTTTTT.

This clonotype was detected only a few times. This chain uses TRBV20-1 with TRBJ1-1; possible D gene TRBD1, 5 bases. The CDR3 is made up of 14 amino acids. The V end lost 2 bases, the J end lost 1 base, and 11 bases lay between the germline ends. In germline, CDR1 is DFQATT, CDR2 SNEGSKA (reference sequence). The CDR3 nucleotides are TGCAGTGCTAGAAGTCAGGGTCGGAACACTGAAGCTTTCTTT. Translated: CSARSQGRNTEAFF.

The chain recombines TRBV12-3 or TRBV12-4 with TRBJ2-2; 8 bases map to TRBD1. The CDR3 has 18 amino acids. The junction had 9 bases not matched to a gene; V was cut back by 2 bases and J by 1 base. This CDR3 is CASSLSWQGAKNTGELFF. The CDR3 coding sequence is TGTGCCAGCAGTTTAAGTTGGCAGGGGGCTAAGAACACCGGGGAGCTGTTTTTT.

In this sample, this clonotype turned up many times. The chain uses TRBV6-2 or TRBV6-3 and TRBJ2-3, with D possibly matching TRBD2 (7 bases). The CDR3 spans 16 residues. The V gene lost 2 bases and the J gene lost 2 bases, with 14 bases spanning the gap. Germline CDR1 reads MNHEY; CDR2 reads SVGEGT. Here the CDR3 DNA reads TGTGCCAGCAGTTACCGGGGGAGGGGGGTCACAGATACGCAGTATTTT. Encoded protein: CASSYRGRGVTDTQYF.

Many counts were recorded for this clonotype. The chain is built from TRBV20-1 and TRBJ2-7; TRBD2 matches at 12 bases. The V gene's germline CDR1 is DFQATT and CDR2 SNEGSKA (reference sequence). CDR3 size: 15 residues. With V trimmed by 4 bases and J by 7 bases, 11 bases remained unmatched. The CDR3 protein is CSAKPALAGGKEQYF. The CDR3 DNA sequence: TGCAGTGCTAAGCCCGCACTAGCGGGAGGTAAAGAGCAGTACTTC.

For this clonotype: The junction differs from germline at one of its ends, possibly a read error. V and J are TRBV4-2 and TRBJ2-3; D not certain. Germline loops: CDR1 LGHNA, CDR2 YNFKEQ. CDR3 length: 16 residues. Here the CDR3 DNA reads TGTGCCAGCAGCCAAGATTGGCGGCCGGGCACAGAGACGCAGTATTTT. Translating it yields CASSQDWRPGTETQYF.

This clonotype was detected ten times or more. The chain couples TRBV7-2 to TRBJ1-1; D may be TRBD1 (5 bases). Trimming took 3 bases from V and 4 from J, leaving 18 bases between them. Germline values: CDR1 SGHTA, CDR2 FQGNSA. This CDR3 has 16 residues. The CDR3 sequence is CASSFEGLRRATEAFF. CDR3 nucleotides: TGTGCCAGCAGCTTTGAGGGGCTTCGACGGGCCACTGAAGCTTTCTTT.

The table lists this clonotype with a few counts. This chain links TRBV30 with TRBJ1-2; D gene unclear. This CDR3 comprises 12 residues. The V end was cut by 6 bases, the J end by 8 bases, with 16 bases between. Germline CDR1 and CDR2: GTSNPN and SVGIG (reference sequence). This chain's CDR3 is CACAPSGNGYTF. The CDR3 nucleotides are TGTGCCTGTGCACCCTCCGGGAACGGCTACACCTTC.

This clonotype was recorded at least ten times. The chain combines TRBV5-4 with TRBJ1-2; no firm D call. Germline V lookup: CDR1 SGHNT, CDR2 YYREEE (reference sequence). This CDR3 comprises 13 residues. V lost 3 bases and J lost 8, with 14 bases in between. CDR3 residues: CASSSVGRGGYTF. The CDR3 bases are TGTGCCAGCAGCTCCGTTGGTCGAGGGGGCTACACCTTC.

This clonotype was detected ten times or more. The rearrangement joins TRBV7-8 to TRBJ1-1; D not resolved. Trimming removed 3 bases from V and 1 base from J, with 6 bases in between. CDR1 is SGHVS and CDR2 is FQNEAQ in the germline V gene. CDR3 length equals 13 residues. The CDR3 loop is CASSLGWNTEAFF. CDR3 nucleotides: TGTGCCAGCAGCTTGGGATGGAACACTGAAGCTTTCTTT.

This clonotype was detected ten times or more. The V and J genes are TRBV5-5 and TRBJ2-5; 14 bases fit TRBD2. The germline V gene has CDR1 SGHKS and CDR2 YYEKEE (reference sequence). V lost 4 bases, J lost 0 bases, and 5 bases stayed unmatched. This CDR3 comprises 17 residues. The CDR3 sequence is CASSRLAGGQYQETQYF. The CDR3 DNA reads as TGTGCCAGCAGCAGACTAGCGGGAGGGCAGTACCAAGAGACCCAGTACTTC.

The V and J genes are TRBV3-1 and TRBJ1-1, with TRBD1 matching over 12 bases. Germline lookup yields CDR1 LGHDT and CDR2 YNNKEL (reference sequence). V trimming: 3 bases; J trimming: 8 bases; junction bases outside the gene matches: 7. The CDR3 runs to 15 residues. CDR3 in DNA: TGTGCCAGCAGCCACCCCGGGACAGGGGGCCGGGAAGCTTTCTTT. As protein: CASSHPGTGGREAFF.

This clonotype was detected ten times or more. The CDR3 region has the DNA TGTGCCAGCAGTTCGGACAGGGACACAAACACCGGGGAGCTGTTTTTT. Translated, it gives CASSSDRDTNTGELFF. This chain joins TRBV28 and TRBJ2-2, with 8 bases aligning to TRBD1. CDR1 and CDR2 (germline): MDHEN, SYDVKM. The CDR3 sequence is 16 residues long. V lost 4 bases, J lost 2 bases, and 6 bases stayed unmatched.

This clonotype was detected ten times or more. J is TRBJ1-5 and V is TRBV28; 11 bases match TRBD1. The germline V gene has CDR1 MDHEN and CDR2 SYDVKM. This CDR3 comprises 22 residues. V shed 5 bases and J 4 bases; nucleotides not matched to a gene: 25. CDR3 region: CASSGARSPGTGGLIRNQPQHF. The CDR3 DNA follows: TGTGCCAGCAGTGGGGCTCGGAGTCCGGGGACAGGGGGGTTAATACGTAATCAGCCCCAGCATTTT.

This clonotype has a handful of counts. The J gene is TRBJ1-1, the V gene TRBV7-2; 10 bases are shared with TRBD1. V gave up 4 bases and J gave up 8 bases; unmatched junction bases: 7. Germline-derived CDR1 and CDR2 are SGHTA and FQGNSA. The CDR3 is 14 residues long. CDR3 residues: CASSSGTGVSEAFF. For the CDR3, the DNA is TGTGCCAGCAGCTCCGGGACAGGGGTAAGCGAAGCTTTCTTT.

This clonotype appeared a few times. The V gene is TRBV7-2, the J gene TRBJ2-3; TRBD2 might be the D (6 bases). The germline gives CDR1 SGHTA, CDR2 FQGNSA. Trimming cost V 5 bases and J 4 bases, with 13 bases left between them. The CDR3 runs to 14 residues. CDR3 region: CASSPRRVADTQYF. The CDR3 region has the DNA TGTGCCAGCAGCCCCCGGAGGGTGGCAGATACGCAGTATTTT.

This clonotype occurred many times. The chain is built from TRBV7-9 and TRBJ2-3; maybe TRBD2 (5 bases). Germline CDR1 reads SEHNR; CDR2 reads FQNEAQ (reference sequence). Deletions cut 9 bases from V and 0 bases from J, with 31 bases between. This CDR3 comprises 20 residues. This CDR3 reads CASRHSSQLKPFPSTDTQYF. DNA for the CDR3: TGTGCCAGTCGACACTCTAGCCAACTAAAACCTTTCCCTAGCACAGATACGCAGTATTTT.